This T cell receptor beta chain stems from a study of blood T cell repertoires in COVID-19. Across the study: From T cells, B-cell-depleted T cells, or PBMCs came the material, which was cDNA or gDNA.

The length of the CDR3 is 12 residues. Germline values: CDR1 SNHLY, CDR2 FYNNEI. The V and J ends lost 10 bases and 1 base respectively, with 10 bases between them. Produced via immunoSEQ multiplex PCR; TCRdb's table is partial and in-frame only. The repertoire includes 65,000 to 90,000 clones, approximately 90% of them detected once, and under 6.5% sits in the top ten. This chain uses TRBV2 with TRBJ1-1; perhaps TRBD1 as D (5 bases). The sequenced sample was peripheral blood. This clonotype was obtained from a human donor in a cohort sampled during active COVID-19. CDR3 sequence reads: CATGGANTEAFF. The CDR3 bases are TGTGCCACCGGCGGGGCGAACACTGAAGCTTTCTTT.